This T cell receptor (beta chain) was profiled in a study of T cell repertoires in ileal Crohn's disease. Sequencing used immunoSEQ multiplex PCR; TCRdb keeps in-frame clones, though not all of them. The data contain approximately 7,200 clones, 55% to 85% of them singletons. The CDR3 runs 15 residues. CDR1 and CDR2 (germline): SEHNR, FQNEAQ (reference sequence). V shed 4 bases and J 5 bases; nucleotides not matched to a gene: 7. The time point denotes: neoterminal ileum biopsy at postoperative endoscopy, about 6 months after surgery. Material for sequencing was ileal tissue. The origin of this receptor is an adult with Crohn's disease. The V call is TRBV7-9, the J call TRBJ2-5; 10 bases fit TRBD1. Here the CDR3 reads CASSYDRGRWETQYF. The CDR3 DNA is TGTGCCAGCAGCTACGACAGGGGGCGTTGGGAGACCCAGTACTTC.